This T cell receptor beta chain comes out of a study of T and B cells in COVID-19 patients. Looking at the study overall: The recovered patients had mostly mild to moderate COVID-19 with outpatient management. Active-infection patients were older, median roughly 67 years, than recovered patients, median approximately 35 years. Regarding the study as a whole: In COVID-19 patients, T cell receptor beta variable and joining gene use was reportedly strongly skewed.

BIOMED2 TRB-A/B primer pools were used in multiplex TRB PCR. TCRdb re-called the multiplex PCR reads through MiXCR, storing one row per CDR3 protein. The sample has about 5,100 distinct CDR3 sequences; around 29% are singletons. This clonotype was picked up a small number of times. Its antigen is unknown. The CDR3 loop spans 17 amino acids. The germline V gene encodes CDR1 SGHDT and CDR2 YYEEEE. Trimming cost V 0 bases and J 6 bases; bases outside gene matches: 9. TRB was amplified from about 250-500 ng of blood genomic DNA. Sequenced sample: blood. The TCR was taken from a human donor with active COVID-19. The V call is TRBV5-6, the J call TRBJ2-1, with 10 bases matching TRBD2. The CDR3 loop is CASSLDFASGSGNEQFF. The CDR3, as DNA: TGTGCCAGCAGCTTGGATTTCGCTAGCGGGAGTGGCAATGAGCAGTTCTTC.